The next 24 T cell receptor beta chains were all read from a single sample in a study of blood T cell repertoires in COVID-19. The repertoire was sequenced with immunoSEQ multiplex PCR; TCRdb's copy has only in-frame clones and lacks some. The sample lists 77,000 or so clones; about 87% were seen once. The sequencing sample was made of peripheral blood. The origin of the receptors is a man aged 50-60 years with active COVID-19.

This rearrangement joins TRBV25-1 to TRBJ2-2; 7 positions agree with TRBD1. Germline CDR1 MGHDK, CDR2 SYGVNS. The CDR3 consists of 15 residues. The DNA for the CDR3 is TGTGCGGCCTCGAGGTCACAGGGGAATACCGGGGAGCTGTTTTTT. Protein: CAASRSQGNTGELFF.

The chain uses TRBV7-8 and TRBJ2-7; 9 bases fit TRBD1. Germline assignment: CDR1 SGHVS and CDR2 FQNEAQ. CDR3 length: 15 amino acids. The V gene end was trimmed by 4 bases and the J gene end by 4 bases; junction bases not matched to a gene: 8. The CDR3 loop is CASSSGTGPGYEQYF. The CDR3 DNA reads TGTGCCAGCAGCTCTGGGACAGGGCCTGGATACGAGCAGTACTTC.

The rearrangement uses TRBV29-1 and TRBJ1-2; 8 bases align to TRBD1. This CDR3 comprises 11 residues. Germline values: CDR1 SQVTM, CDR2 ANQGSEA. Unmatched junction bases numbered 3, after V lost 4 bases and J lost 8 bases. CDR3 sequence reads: CSVGQGMGYTF. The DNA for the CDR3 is TGCAGCGTTGGACAGGGGATGGGCTACACCTTC.

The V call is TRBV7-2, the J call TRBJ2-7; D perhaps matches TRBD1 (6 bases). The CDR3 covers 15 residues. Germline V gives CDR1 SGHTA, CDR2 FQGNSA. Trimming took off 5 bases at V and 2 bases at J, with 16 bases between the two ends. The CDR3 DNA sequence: TGTGCCAGCAGCCAGAGGGGGACAAGGACCTACGAGCAGTACTTC. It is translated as CASSQRGTRTYEQYF.

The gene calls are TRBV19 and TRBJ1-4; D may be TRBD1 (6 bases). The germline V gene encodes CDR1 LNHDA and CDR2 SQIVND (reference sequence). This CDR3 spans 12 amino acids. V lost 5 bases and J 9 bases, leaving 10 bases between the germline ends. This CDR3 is CASSGTRQKLFF. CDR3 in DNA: TGTGCCAGTAGTGGGACAAGGCAAAAACTGTTTTTT.

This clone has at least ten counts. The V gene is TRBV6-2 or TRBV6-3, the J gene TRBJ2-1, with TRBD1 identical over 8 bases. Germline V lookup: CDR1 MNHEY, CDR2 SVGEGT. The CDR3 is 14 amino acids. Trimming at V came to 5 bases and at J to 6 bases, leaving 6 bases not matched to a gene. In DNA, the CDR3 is TGTGCCAGCAGTCCACAGGGGGAAGTCAATGAGCAGTTCTTC. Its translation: CASSPQGEVNEQFF.

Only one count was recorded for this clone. CDR3 protein: CSVRDTGANVLTF. The CDR3 DNA reads as TGCAGCGTTCGGGATACTGGGGCCAACGTCCTGACTTTC. The chain uses TRBV29-1 and TRBJ2-6; D might be TRBD2 (5 bases). Germline V CDR1 and CDR2: SQVTM, ANQGSEA. Trimming shortened V by 5 bases and J by 2 bases, and 7 bases separated the two germline ends. CDR3 length: 13 residues.

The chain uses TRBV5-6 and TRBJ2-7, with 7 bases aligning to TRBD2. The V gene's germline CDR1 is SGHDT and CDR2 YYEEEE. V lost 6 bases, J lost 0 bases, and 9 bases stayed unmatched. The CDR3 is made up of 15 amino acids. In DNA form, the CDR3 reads TGTGCCAGCATTCTAGGCGGGGGAAACTCCTACGAGCAGTACTTC. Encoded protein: CASILGGGNSYEQYF.

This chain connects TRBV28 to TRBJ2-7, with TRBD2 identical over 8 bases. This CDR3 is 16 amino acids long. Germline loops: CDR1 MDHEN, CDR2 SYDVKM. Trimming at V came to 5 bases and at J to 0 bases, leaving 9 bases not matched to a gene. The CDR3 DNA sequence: TGTGCCAGCAGTCGGGGTACTAGCGGAGGCTCCTACGAGCAGTACTTC. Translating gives CASSRGTSGGSYEQYF.

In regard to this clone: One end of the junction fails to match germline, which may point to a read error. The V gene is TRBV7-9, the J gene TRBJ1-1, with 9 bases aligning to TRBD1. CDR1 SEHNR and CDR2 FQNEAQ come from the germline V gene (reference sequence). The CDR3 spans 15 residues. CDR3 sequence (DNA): TGTGCCAGCAGCTTGTCTGGGGACAGGGTCCGGAGGATACATTTT. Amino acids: CASSLSGDRVRRIHF.

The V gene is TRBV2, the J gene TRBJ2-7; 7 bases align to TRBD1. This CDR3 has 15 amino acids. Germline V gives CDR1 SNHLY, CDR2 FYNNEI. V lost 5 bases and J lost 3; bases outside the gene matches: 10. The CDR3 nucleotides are TGTGCCAGCAGTTACTCAGGGGGAATTTTCTACGAGCAGTACTTC. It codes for CASSYSGGIFYEQYF. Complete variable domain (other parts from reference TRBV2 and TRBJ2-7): EPEVTQTPSHQVTQMGQEVILRCVPISNHLYFYWYRQILGQKVEFLVSFYNNEISEKSEIFDDQFSVERPDGSNFTLKIRSTKLEDSAMYFCASSYSGGIFYEQYFGPGTRLTVT.

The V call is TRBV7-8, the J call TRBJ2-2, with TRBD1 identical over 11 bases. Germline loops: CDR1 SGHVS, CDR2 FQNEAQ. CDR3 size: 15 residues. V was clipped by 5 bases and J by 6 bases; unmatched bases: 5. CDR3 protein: CASSEGQGAAGELFF. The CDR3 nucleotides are TGTGCCAGCAGCGAAGGACAGGGGGCGGCCGGGGAGCTGTTTTTT.

CDR3 DNA sequence: TGTGCCAGCAGCCAGACCCAGGGGGGCTATGGCTACACCTTC. Its translation: CASSQTQGGYGYTF. The chain employs TRBV7-2 and TRBJ1-2; 7 positions agree with TRBD1. Germline trimming cut 5 bases from V and 4 bases from J; bases unmatched to any gene: 7. Germline CDR1 and CDR2: SGHTA and FQGNSA. There are 14 residues in the CDR3.

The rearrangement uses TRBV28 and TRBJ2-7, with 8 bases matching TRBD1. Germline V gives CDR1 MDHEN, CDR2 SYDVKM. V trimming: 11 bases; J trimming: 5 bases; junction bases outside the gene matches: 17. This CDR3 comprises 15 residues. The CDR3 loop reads CASLPGTGGRNEQYF. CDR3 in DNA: TGTGCCTCCCTCCCCGGGACAGGTGGCCGGAACGAGCAGTACTTC.

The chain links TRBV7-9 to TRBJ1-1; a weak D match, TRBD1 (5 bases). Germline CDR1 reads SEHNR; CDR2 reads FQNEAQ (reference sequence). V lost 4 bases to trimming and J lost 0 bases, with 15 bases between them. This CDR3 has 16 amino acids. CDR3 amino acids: CASSSEAWGVNTEAFF. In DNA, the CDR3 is TGTGCCAGCAGCTCGGAGGCCTGGGGGGTGAACACTGAAGCTTTCTTT.

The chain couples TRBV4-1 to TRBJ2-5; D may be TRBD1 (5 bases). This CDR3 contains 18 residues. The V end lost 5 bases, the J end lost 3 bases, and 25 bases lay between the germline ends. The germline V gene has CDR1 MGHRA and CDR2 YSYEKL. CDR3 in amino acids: CASSTPGLREVGKETQYF. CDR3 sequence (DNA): TGCGCCAGCAGCACCCCCGGTCTCAGGGAAGTAGGAAAAGAGACCCAGTACTTC.

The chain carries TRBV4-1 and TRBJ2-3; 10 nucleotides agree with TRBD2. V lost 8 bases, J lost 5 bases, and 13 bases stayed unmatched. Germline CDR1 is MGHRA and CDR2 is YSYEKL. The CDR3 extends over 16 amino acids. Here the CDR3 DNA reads TGCGCCAGCTCCCCAGCGGGAGGGCCCGGGGGAGATACGCAGTATTTT. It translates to CASSPAGGPGGDTQYF.

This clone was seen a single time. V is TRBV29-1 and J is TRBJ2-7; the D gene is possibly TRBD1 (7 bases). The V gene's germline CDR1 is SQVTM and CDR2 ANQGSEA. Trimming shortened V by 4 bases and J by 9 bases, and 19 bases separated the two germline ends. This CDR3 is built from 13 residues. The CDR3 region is CSVVSQGGIGQYF. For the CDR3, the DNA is TGCAGCGTTGTAAGTCAGGGGGGAATCGGGCAGTACTTC.

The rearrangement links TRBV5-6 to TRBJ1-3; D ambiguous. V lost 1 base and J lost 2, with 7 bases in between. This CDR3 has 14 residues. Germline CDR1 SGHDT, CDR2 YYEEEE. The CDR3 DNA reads TGTGCCAGCAGCTTGCGGGTCGCTGGAAACACCATATATTTT. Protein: CASSLRVAGNTIYF.

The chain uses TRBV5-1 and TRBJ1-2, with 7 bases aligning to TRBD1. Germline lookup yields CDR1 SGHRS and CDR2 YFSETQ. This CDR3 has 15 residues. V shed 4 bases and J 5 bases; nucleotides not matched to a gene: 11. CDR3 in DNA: TGCGCCAGCAGCCCCGAAACAGGGGATTATTATGGCTACACCTTC. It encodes CASSPETGDYYGYTF. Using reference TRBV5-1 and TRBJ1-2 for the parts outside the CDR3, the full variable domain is KAGVTQTPRYLIKTRGQQVTLSCSPISGHRSVSWYQQTPGQGLQFLFEYFSETQRNKGNFPGRFSGRQFSNSRSEMNVSTLELGDSALYLCASSPETGDYYGYTFGSGTRLTVV.

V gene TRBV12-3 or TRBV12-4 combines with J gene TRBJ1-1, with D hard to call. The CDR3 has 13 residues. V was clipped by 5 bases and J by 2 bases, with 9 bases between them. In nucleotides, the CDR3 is TGTGCCAGCAGTCGAGATTACAACACTGAAGCTTTCTTT. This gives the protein CASSRDYNTEAFF.

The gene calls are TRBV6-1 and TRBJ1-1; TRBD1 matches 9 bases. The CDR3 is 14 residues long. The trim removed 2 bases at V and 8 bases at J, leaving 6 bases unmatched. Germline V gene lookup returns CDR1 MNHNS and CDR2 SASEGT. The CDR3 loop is CASSEPGQGLEAFF. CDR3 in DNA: TGTGCCAGCAGTGAACCTGGACAGGGGTTGGAAGCTTTCTTT.

CDR3 in amino acids: CASSLELAGPYEQYF. DNA for the CDR3: TGTGCCAGCAGCTTAGAACTAGCGGGGCCTTACGAGCAGTACTTC. The rearrangement links TRBV7-2 to TRBJ2-7; the match to TRBD2 covers 10 bases. The CDR3 is 15 amino acids. Trimming cost V 1 base and J 4 bases; bases outside gene matches: 4. CDR1 and CDR2 (germline): SGHTA, FQGNSA.

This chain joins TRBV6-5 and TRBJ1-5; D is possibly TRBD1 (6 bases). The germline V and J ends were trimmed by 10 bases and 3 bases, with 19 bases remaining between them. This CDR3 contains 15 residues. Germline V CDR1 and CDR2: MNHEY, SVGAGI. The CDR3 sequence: CATTKDSLPNQPQHF. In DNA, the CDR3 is TGTGCCACCACGAAGGACAGCCTCCCCAATCAGCCCCAGCATTTT.